This TCR beta chain was identified in a study of regulatory T cells in long-lasting Graves disease (dated by TCRdb to the early 2020s). Concerning the study at large: To count as having persistent Graves' disease, a patient had to have received antithyroid drug treatment for over 5 years with TSH receptor autoantibodies remaining persistently positive. A total of roughly 35 samples underwent TCR sequencing: approximately 13 from persistent and roughly 20 from newly diagnosed Graves' disease patients. On average, persistent Graves' disease patients in the clinical cohort had been on antithyroid drugs for about 9.3 years. Patients with persistent Graves' disease were compared with patients with newly diagnosed Graves' disease using TCR sequencing and RNA sequencing of peripheral blood. The study was conducted in China and was registered as a clinical trial. The paper's findings and limits, for the study overall: Only the TCR beta chain was sequenced and analyzed. Because the primary lesion, thyroid tissue, could not be accessed, the study looked at peripheral blood alone. Persistent Graves' disease patients showed lower TCR Shannon entropy and fewer highly expanded clones than newly diagnosed patients, suggesting clonal expansion. Patients with persistent disease shared more public clonotypes (roughly 2,900) than newly diagnosed patients did (approximately 1,000). The authors noted that the small sample size was a limitation that may lower accuracy.

The sample holds many counts of this clonotype. The target of this receptor is not known. Base qualities were left out, and no much larger clone turns up one base away. Library method: multiplex PCR. Sequencing was carried out with an Illumina HiSeq 4000. To build TCR beta libraries, CDR3 regions were amplified by Arm-PCR using iRepertoire HTBI primers. PCR products were gel purified before sequencing. In the original analysis: Gene usage analysis of CDR3 amino acid clonotypes used the 55 to 80 TRBV and more than 13 TRBJ segments found across samples. COPE and FqMerger were used to merge filtered high-quality paired reads into contigs. BLAST was used to align contigs to IMGT TRBV, TRBD and TRBJ reference genes, with CDR3 defined following IMGT. Any clonotype with a frequency above 0.1% was counted as a highly expanded clone. Shannon entropy was used to measure repertoire diversity, and the Gini coefficient was used to measure V-J evenness. Public clonotypes were defined as clonotypes shared by more than one individual. In TCRdb, the public reads were trimmed at Q25 with fastp and aligned with MiXCR, with productive beta chains retained. Entries are consolidated by CDR3 protein sequence, retaining the most common genes and DNA. These V and J calls rely on TCRdb rather than the paper's analysis. This sample gives roughly 500,000 distinct CDR3 sequences in total; less than 25% of them show up just once. The leading ten clones occupy 7.8% of the sample.

In light of the paper, this sample's time point label describes: persistent/refractory GD, antithyroid drugs over 5 years with positive TRAb. For both TCR sequencing and RNA sequencing, RNA was extracted from PBMCs in TRIzol. Graves' disease was diagnosed according to American Thyroid Association guidelines. Patients for the study were recruited at an endocrinology department in Xi'an, China. Each patient gave 8.5 to 9.5 milliliters of peripheral blood, collected in an EDTA anticoagulant tube. Ficoll Paque Plus density gradient separation was used to isolate PBMCs, and no further T cell sorting was performed. An Agilent 2100 Bioanalyzer and agarose gel were used to check RNA quality, while a NanoDrop 2000 measured RNA concentration. The sequence was collected from a female donor with Graves disease. The sample in question was peripheral blood mononuclear cells (PBMCs), obtained when the disease was refractory, from a patient treated with antithyroid drugs.

In nucleotide form, the sequence is TGTGCCAGCAGTTTTACAGGGGGCGTAGGCACTGAAGCTTTCTTT. Translation gives CASSFTGGVGTEAFF. Here the chain combines TRBV6-2 or TRBV6-3 and TRBJ1-1; 9 central bases correspond to TRBD1. V is cut back by 4 bases and J by 4 bases, with 7 bases in the junction unmatched. CDR1 and CDR2 were assigned from the germline V gene as MNHEY and SVGEGT. The CDR3 holds 15 amino acids from the cysteine to the phenylalanine. This entry keeps only the CDR3 DNA: 45 bases, framed from base 1.